This T cell receptor (beta chain) was obtained from a study of blood T cell repertoires in COVID-19. Turning to the study itself: The analysed material was cDNA or gDNA that came from T cells, B-cell-depleted T cells, or PBMCs.

Measured with immunoSEQ multiplex PCR; TCRdb has only the in-frame clones, and not every one. The data contain 200,000 or so clones, around nine tenths of them singletons. The V gene's germline CDR1 is LGHDT and CDR2 YNNKEL (reference sequence). CDR3 size: 12 residues. Germline trimming cut 4 bases from V and 10 bases from J; bases unmatched to any gene: 4. This receptor was obtained from a man between 65 and 80 years old with active or convalescent COVID-19. V gene TRBV3-1 (or the pseudogene TRBV3-2) combines with J gene TRBJ2-3, with 8 bases fitting TRBD2. Sequencing was done on a sample of peripheral blood. The CDR3 coding sequence is TGTGCCAGCAGCCCGGGACTAGGATCGCAGTATTTT. Residues: CASSPGLGSQYF.